This T cell receptor beta chain appears in the sequencing data of a study of T cell changes during pregnancy in multiple sclerosis (dated by TCRdb to the late 2010s). The study in broad terms: Changes in the T cell repertoire over the course of pregnancy were examined in this study in women with multiple sclerosis.

For this clone: Its recognized antigen is unknown. Base qualities are not provided; no much larger clone lies one nucleotide away.

V loses 4 bases, J loses 2 bases, and the germline ends lie 10 bases apart. The CDR3 goes from the cysteine to the phenylalanine over 14 residues. Solely the CDR3 DNA is kept, with 42 bases framed from the first base. CDR1 and CDR2, looked up from the germline V gene, are SGHRS and YFSETQ. The library was obtained by the immunoSEQ multiplex PCR assay. TCRdb limited this immuneACCESS table to in-frame rearrangements with V and J called. A share of clones is missing; checked studies link under half to unresolved V genes, and the rest is unexplained. The sample table shows roughly 40,000 clones, and around 90% are seen once. The ten largest make up roughly 0.9% of the sample.

Sample: CD4+ T cells from peripheral blood mononuclear cells, taken after pregnancy. The chain employs TRBV5-1 and TRBJ1-3; a tentative D call is TRBD1 (5 bases match). This TCR derives from a female donor with multiple sclerosis, enrolled in a pregnancy study. The CDR3 is CASSPGGAGNTIYF. In nucleotides, the sequence is TGCGCCAGCAGCCCGGGAGGGGCTGGAAACACCATATATTTT.